The present TCR beta chain was sequenced within a study of control samples from healthy donors and cancer patients. V was clipped by 5 bases and J by 1 base, with 11 bases between them. The CDR3 length is 14 residues. Germline V gives CDR1 KGHDR, CDR2 SFDVKD. Some clones are missing from TCRdb's copy, which holds only in-frame ones; the method was immunoSEQ multiplex PCR. The data hold fewer than 150,000 clones, with about nine tenths observed a single time. The sequence was collected from a woman between 18 and 29 years old in good health. V gene TRBV24-1 combines with J gene TRBJ2-7, with TRBD1 as a possible D gene (7 bases). The sequencing sample was made of blood. For the CDR3, the DNA is TGTGCCACCAGTGGCGCGGGACAGTCCTACGAGCAGTACTTC. This codes for CATSGAGQSYEQYF.